A single sample gave rise to the 17 T cell receptor beta chains below, sequenced in a study of blood T cells in healthy people across ages. Then a second PCR, running roughly 7 to 11 cycles, was carried out with a sample-barcoded 5' primer and a J-beta primer mix. TCRdb analysed the 5' RACE reads with MiXCR anew, one entry per CDR3 protein. The sample records approximately 690,000 distinct CDR3 sequences, roughly 50% being singletons. Sequencing was done on a sample of blood. These receptors were taken from a man in his 60s in good health.

This clonotype turned up a few times. The chain couples TRBV2 to TRBJ2-1; D is perhaps TRBD2 (6 bases). Trimming removed 3 bases at V and 0 bases at J, with 6 bases between. Germline V gene data show CDR1 as SNHLY and CDR2 as FYNNEI. This CDR3 has 14 residues. DNA for the CDR3: TGTGCCAGCAGTGAGGGGGGCTCCTACAATGAGCAGTTCTTC. Residues: CASSEGGSYNEQFF. Full variable domain (outside the CDR3, taken from reference TRBV2 and TRBJ2-1): EPEVTQTPSHQVTQMGQEVILRCVPISNHLYFYWYRQILGQKVEFLVSFYNNEISEKSEIFDDQFSVERPDGSNFTLKIRSTKLEDSAMYFCASSEGGSYNEQFFGPGTRLTVL.

The CDR3 DNA reads as TGCGCCAGCAGCTCGGTATTGGGGGCTGGGGAGCAGTTCTTC. Translating gives CASSSVLGAGEQFF. The rearrangement links TRBV5-1 to TRBJ2-1; the D gene is possibly TRBD1 (6 bases). The CDR3 is 14 residues long. CDR1 is SGHRS and CDR2 is YFSETQ in the germline V gene. V lost 3 bases, J lost 10 bases, and 17 bases lay in between.

This clonotype was recorded once. The rearrangement uses TRBV5-6 and TRBJ2-1; 12 bases map to TRBD1. This CDR3 spans 16 amino acids. V was pared by 4 bases and J by 2 bases, with 4 bases of the junction left unmatched. From germline, CDR1 is SGHDT and CDR2 YYEEEE. In DNA form, the CDR3 reads TGTGCCAGCAGCCCCGGGACAGGGGGCGCCTACAATGAGCAGTTCTTC. Translated: CASSPGTGGAYNEQFF.

The sample holds a few counts of this clonotype. This rearrangement joins TRBV20-1 to TRBJ2-6; perhaps TRBD1 as D (5 bases). Germline values: CDR1 DFQATT, CDR2 SNEGSKA (reference sequence). Between the trimmed V and J ends, which lost 1 base and 4 bases, there was a span of 11 bases. This CDR3 is 15 amino acids long. This CDR3 is CSARAGQAGANVLTF. In DNA form, the CDR3 reads TGCAGTGCTAGAGCAGGGCAGGCCGGGGCCAACGTCCTGACTTTC.

The J gene is TRBJ2-6, the V gene TRBV18; D call uncertain. The V end was cut by 3 bases, the J end by 2 bases, with 2 bases between. This CDR3 spans 13 amino acids. From germline, CDR1 is KGHSH and CDR2 LQKENI. The CDR3 reads CASSPTGANVLTF. CDR3 bases: TGTGCCAGCTCACCTACTGGGGCCAACGTCCTGACTTTC.

The chain links TRBV29-1 to TRBJ2-6; possible D gene TRBD1, 5 bases. The CDR3 is made up of 15 amino acids. Germline CDR1 reads SQVTM; CDR2 reads ANQGSEA. Trimming took off 4 bases at V and 0 bases at J, with 10 bases between the two ends. The CDR3 DNA sequence: TGCAGCGTTGGGGGCAGGAACTCTGGGGCCAACGTCCTGACTTTC. Translated, it gives CSVGGRNSGANVLTF.

The V gene is TRBV7-2, the J gene TRBJ1-2; a possible D gene is TRBD1 (6 bases). Between the trimmed V and J ends, which lost 5 bases and 8 bases, there was a span of 12 bases. Germline V gives CDR1 SGHTA, CDR2 FQGNSA. This CDR3 is built from 12 residues. The CDR3 spells CASSQDRSGYTF. CDR3 DNA sequence: TGTGCCAGCAGCCAAGACAGGTCCGGCTACACCTTC.

With respect to this clonotype: The junction and the germline gene differ at one end; a read error may be behind it. This chain links TRBV7-9 with TRBJ2-5, with TRBD1 matching over 11 bases. This CDR3 has 15 amino acids. In germline, CDR1 is SEHNR, CDR2 FQNEAQ (reference sequence). CDR3 sequence (DNA): TGTGCCAGTAGCTTAAGGACAGGGGGCCCGGAGACCCAGTACTTC. Amino acid sequence: CASSLRTGGPETQYF.

This chain joins TRBV2 and TRBJ2-1; 7 nucleotides agree with TRBD2. The CDR3 is 13 residues long. The V gene's germline CDR1 is SNHLY and CDR2 FYNNEI. The V and J ends lost 7 bases and 3 bases, in that order; junction bases with no gene match: 3. CDR3 sequence (DNA): TGTGCCAGCATAACGGGAGGCTACAATGAGCAGTTCTTC. It translates to CASITGGYNEQFF.

The rearrangement uses TRBV5-1 and TRBJ2-1, with a weak D call TRBD2 (5 bases). Trimming left V 0 bases short and J 8 bases short, with 9 bases between. Looked up from germline, CDR1 is SGHRS and CDR2 is YFSETQ. CDR3 length: 13 amino acids. In DNA form, the CDR3 reads TGCGCCAGCAGCTTGGATCTAGCCGATGAGCAGTTCTTC. Its protein product is CASSLDLADEQFF.

This clonotype was observed a handful of times. The chain combines TRBV2 with TRBJ1-3; maybe TRBD1 (6 bases). V dropped 6 bases and J dropped 0 bases, with 12 bases sitting between them. This CDR3 comprises 15 residues. Per germline, CDR1 SNHLY and CDR2 FYNNEI. For the CDR3, the DNA is TGTGCCAGCAGGTCGGGGGCCCGCTCTGGAAACACCATATATTTT. Encoded protein: CASRSGARSGNTIYF.

CDR3 DNA: TGTGCCAGCAGTTCAAGGGAAGAGACCCAGTACTTC. Its protein is CASSSREETQYF. V usage is TRBV12-3 or TRBV12-4 and J usage is TRBJ2-5; no definite D call. Trimming stripped 4 bases from V and 3 bases from J, with 6 bases between. This CDR3 region has 12 residues.

The chain has TRBV20-1 and TRBJ2-1; 9 bases map to TRBD2. Germline CDR1 DFQATT, CDR2 SNEGSKA (reference sequence). CDR3 size: 15 residues. J lost 2 bases, V lost 4 bases, and 6 bases had no gene match. The CDR3 DNA sequence: TGCAGTGCTACGGGGCGGGGGGGTCCCTACAATGAGCAGTTCTTC. This translates into CSATGRGGPYNEQFF.

This chain uses TRBV18 with TRBJ2-3; D gene uncertain. The CDR3 extends over 13 amino acids. The V gene lost 2 bases and the J gene lost 3 bases, with 6 bases spanning the gap. Germline lookup yields CDR1 KGHSH and CDR2 LQKENI. The CDR3 DNA reads as TGTGCCAGCTCACCAGCCGTAACAGATACGCAGTATTTT. Translating gives CASSPAVTDTQYF.

This clonotype came up once. This chain uses TRBV9 with TRBJ2-5; 7 bases fit TRBD1. Germline V gene sequence: CDR1 SGDLS, CDR2 YYNGEE. V lost 3 bases and J lost 4; bases outside the gene matches: 9. There are 15 residues in the CDR3. CDR3 sequence reads: CASSARGDRAETQYF. CDR3 bases: TGTGCCAGCAGCGCAAGAGGAGACAGGGCAGAGACCCAGTACTTC.

A remark on this clonotype: Being one base from a much bigger clone, this may be a read error. The chain combines TRBV10-3 with TRBJ2-1; D remains ambiguous. Per germline, CDR1 ENHRY and CDR2 SYGVKD. V lost 10 bases to trimming and J lost 5 bases, with 15 bases between them. The CDR3 sequence is 13 residues long. Written as DNA, the CDR3 is TGTGCCACCAATCCGAGAGGCGACAATGAGCAGTTCTTC. Translation gives CATNPRGDNEQFF.

This chain links TRBV4-2 with TRBJ1-2, with 8 nucleotides matching TRBD1. The germline V gene has CDR1 LGHNA and CDR2 YNFKEQ. Trimming at V came to 0 bases and at J to 6 bases, leaving 6 bases not matched to a gene. CDR3 length: 15 residues. CDR3 protein: CASSQELQGGDGYTF. As DNA, the CDR3 is TGTGCCAGCAGCCAAGAGCTACAGGGGGGGGATGGCTACACCTTC.